This entry features one T cell receptor (beta chain) sequence. The data belong to a study of PD-L1 blockade in urothelial cancer. Study-level background: The analyses of blood took place 3 weeks (second dose) and 6 weeks after treatment start. A median roughly 130,000 T cells were found in blood samples.

As to time point: pretreatment peripheral blood. Anywhere from 1 to 8 samples came from each patient, spanning pretreatment and on-treatment. This CDR3 has 16 amino acids. V was pared by 0 bases and J by 1 base, with 9 bases between. Germline V gene lookup returns CDR1 LGHNA and CDR2 YNFKEQ. Repertoires were generated with immunoSEQ multiplex PCR, while TCRdb's copy carries only in-frame clones and drops some. The table lists tens of thousands of clones, over 80% of them singletons, with 9.2% in the top ten. The source material was PBMCs, sampled around atezolizumab (anti-PD-L1) treatment. V and J are TRBV4-2 and TRBJ2-2, with no clear D. The receptor was derived from a woman in her 70s with urothelial cancer. The DNA for the CDR3 is TGTGCCAGCAGCCAAGATTCCCCCCAGAACACCGGGGAGCTGTTTTTT. Amino acid sequence: CASSQDSPQNTGELFF.